This T cell receptor (beta chain) was recorded in a study of OX40 agonist ivuxolimab in advanced cancers. About the study: People in dose escalation had one of these cancers: hepatocellular carcinoma, melanoma, renal cell or head and neck cancer.

Remarks on this clone: Its antigen is not known.

TCRdb keeps only in-frame clones here, not all; method: immunoSEQ multiplex PCR. The sample contains 65,000 to 75,000 clones, roughly 92% of which appear only once. CDR3 size: 13 residues. Germline V gene sequence: CDR1 MNHNY, CDR2 SVGAGI (reference sequence). With 4 bases removed from V and 5 bases from J, the gap between germline ends came to 10 bases. Broader study findings: Several nonresponders also turned out to have low normalized T-cell clonal expansion. CD4+ and CD8+ T cells in blood underwent clonal expansion by week 6 at 0.1 to 3.0 mg/kg. CD8+ T cells were the subset that, on average, had more expanded clones than CD4+.

The sequences come from CD4+ or CD8+ T cells sorted from blood, collected in a trial of the OX40 agonist ivuxolimab. This sequence originates from an adult with an advanced solid tumor such as melanoma, head and neck, liver or kidney cancer. The V and J genes are TRBV6-6 and TRBJ2-3; D not certain. CDR3 in DNA: TGTGCCAGCAGTTCCCCATACAGAGATACGCAGTATTTT. It yields the protein CASSSPYRDTQYF.